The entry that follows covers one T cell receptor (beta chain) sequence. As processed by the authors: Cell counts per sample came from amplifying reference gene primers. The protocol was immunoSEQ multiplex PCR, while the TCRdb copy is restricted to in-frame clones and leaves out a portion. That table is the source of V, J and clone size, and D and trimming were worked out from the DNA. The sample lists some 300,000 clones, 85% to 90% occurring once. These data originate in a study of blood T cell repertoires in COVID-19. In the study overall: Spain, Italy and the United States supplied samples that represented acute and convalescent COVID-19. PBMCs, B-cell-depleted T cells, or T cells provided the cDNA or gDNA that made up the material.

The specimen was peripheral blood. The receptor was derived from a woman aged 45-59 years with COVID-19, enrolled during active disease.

The CDR3 coding sequence is TGCAGTGCGCTTACAGGGGGGCCGCAGTATTTT. Its translation is CSALTGGPQYF. V usage is TRBV20-1 and J usage is TRBJ2-3, with 8 bases fitting TRBD1. The junction had 6 bases not matched to a gene; V was cut back by 6 bases and J by 10 bases. CDR1 and CDR2 from the germline V gene are DFQATT and SNEGSKA (reference sequence). The CDR3 has 11 amino acids.